The 21 T cell receptor beta chains given below trace back to one sample, sequenced in a study of shared clonotypes between healthy human individuals. The repertoire was sequenced with immunoSEQ multiplex PCR; TCRdb's copy has only in-frame clones and lacks some. Of 1.4 million or so clones listed, 97% to 99% were seen once; the top ten hold 0.36%. The specimen was naive CD4+ T cells sorted from blood. Sample subset: CD45RA+ positively selected. The receptor source for this set is a man aged 25 to 40 in good health.

The V call is TRBV5-5, the J call TRBJ2-7; D might be TRBD2 (6 bases). Germline V gene data show CDR1 as SGHKS and CDR2 as YYEKEE (reference sequence). CDR3 size: 18 residues. The V end was cut by 1 base, the J end by 0 bases, with 20 bases between. The CDR3, as DNA: TGTGCCAGCAGCTTGATTGTCCCTTTACGGGGGTTCTCCTACGAGCAGTACTTC. It encodes CASSLIVPLRGFSYEQYF.

The chain employs TRBV18 and TRBJ2-7; D is unresolved. Germline CDR1 is KGHSH and CDR2 is LQKENI. Trimming removed 0 bases from V and 6 bases from J, with 15 bases in between. The CDR3 runs 15 residues. In nucleotides, the CDR3 is TGTGCCAGCTCACCACCGAACCCCCAATTCGGCGAGCAGTACTTC. The encoded protein is CASSPPNPQFGEQYF. Supplemented by reference TRBV18 and TRBJ2-7, the full variable domain reads NAGVMQNPRHLVRRRGQEARLRCSPMKGHSHVYWYRQLPEEGLKFMVYLQKENIIDESGMPKERFSAEFPKEGPSILRIQQVVRGDSAAYFCASSPPNPQFGEQYFGPGTRLTVT.

This clone has a single count. The gene calls are TRBV4-3 and TRBJ1-5; no clear D. Trimming pared 2 bases from V and 3 bases from J, leaving 5 bases between. CDR3 length equals 13 residues. Germline CDR1 is LGHNA and CDR2 is YSLEER. CDR3 amino acids: CASSQYLNQPQHF. The DNA for the CDR3 is TGCGCCAGCAGCCAATATCTCAATCAGCCCCAGCATTTT.

V gene TRBV7-3 combines with J gene TRBJ2-7, with 8 nucleotides matching TRBD2. CDR1 and CDR2 (germline): SGHTA, FQGTGA. This CDR3 is 14 amino acids long. Germline trimming cut 4 bases from V and 2 bases from J; bases unmatched to any gene: 4. CDR3 DNA sequence: TGTGCCAGCAGCTCCTTAGCGGGACCCTACGAGCAGTACTTC. It yields the protein CASSSLAGPYEQYF.

The rearrangement uses TRBV28 and TRBJ1-5; no reliable D call. The CDR3 spans 15 residues. Germline V gives CDR1 MDHEN, CDR2 SYDVKM. V was shortened by 5 bases and J by 9 bases, with 20 bases between the two germline ends. CDR3 coding DNA: TGTGCCAGCAGTCGCCCCCTGGGCCTAGAGAGGCCCCAGCATTTT. Its translation: CASSRPLGLERPQHF. The full variable domain, its missing parts supplied by reference TRBV28 and TRBJ1-5, is DVKVTQSSRYLVKRTGEKVFLECVQDMDHENMFWYRQDPGLGLRLIYFSYDVKMKEKGDIPEGYSVSREKKERFSLILESASTNQTSMYLCASSRPLGLERPQHFGDGTRLSIL.

This clone has just one count. The J gene is TRBJ1-1, the V gene TRBV29-1; TRBD1 might be the D (5 bases). Germline V lookup: CDR1 SQVTM, CDR2 ANQGSEA. The V end lost 0 bases, the J end lost 10 bases, and 15 bases lay between the germline ends. The CDR3 runs 13 residues. CDR3 protein: CSVEEKPGRGAFF. CDR3 DNA sequence: TGCAGCGTTGAAGAAAAACCGGGACGGGGAGCTTTCTTT. The whole variable domain, remainder taken from reference TRBV29-1 and TRBJ1-1, is SAVISQKPSRDICQRGTSLTIQCQVDSQVTMMFWYRQQPGQSLTLIATANQGSEATYESGFVIDKFPISRPNLTFSTLTVSNMSPEDSSIYLCSVEEKPGRGAFFGQGTRLTVV.

This chain connects TRBV4-1 to TRBJ1-4; the D gene is possibly TRBD1 (6 bases). Germline assignment: CDR1 MGHRA and CDR2 YSYEKL. This CDR3 region has 18 residues. V lost 5 bases and J 0 bases, leaving 19 bases between the germline ends. The CDR3 loop is CASSYLPGHYATNEKLFF. In DNA, the CDR3 is TGCGCCAGCAGCTACCTCCCGGGACATTATGCAACTAATGAAAAACTGTTTTTT.

V usage is TRBV7-9 and J usage is TRBJ2-7; no firm D call. With 3 bases removed from V and 4 bases from J, the gap between germline ends came to 19 bases. The length of the CDR3 is 16 residues. Per germline, CDR1 SEHNR and CDR2 FQNEAQ (reference sequence). The DNA of the CDR3 is TGTGCCAGCAGCTTTTTCCAGCCTATTCACTCATACGAGCAGTACTTC. Amino acid sequence: CASSFFQPIHSYEQYF. The whole variable domain, filled in from reference TRBV7-9 and TRBJ2-7, reads DTGVSQNPRHKITKRGQNVTFRCDPISEHNRLYWYRQTLGQGPEFLTYFQNEAQLEKSRLLSDRFSAERPKGSFSTLEIQRTEQGDSAMYLCASSFFQPIHSYEQYFGPGTRLTVT.

This clone has just one count. V gene TRBV14 combines with J gene TRBJ2-7; no definite D call. The germline V gene encodes CDR1 SGHDN and CDR2 FVKESK. The CDR3 runs 15 residues. Trimming shortened V by 3 bases and J by 3 bases, and 15 bases separated the two germline ends. In nucleotides, the CDR3 is TGTGCCAGCAGCCACATAGACCGAGATCACTACGAGCAGTACTTC. As protein: CASSHIDRDHYEQYF. Based on the CDR3 plus reference TRBV14 and TRBJ2-7, the full variable domain is EAGVTQFPSHSVIEKGQTVTLRCDPISGHDNLYWYRRVMGKEIKFLLHFVKESKQDESGMPNNRFLAERTGGTYSTLKVQPAELEDSGVYFCASSHIDRDHYEQYFGPGTRLTVT.

The rearrangement joins TRBV28 to TRBJ2-7; D ambiguous. Trimming took 5 bases from V and 4 from J, leaving 9 bases between them. This CDR3 region has 12 residues. Per germline, CDR1 MDHEN and CDR2 SYDVKM. The DNA for the CDR3 is TGTGCCAGCAGTCCTTACACTTACGAGCAGTACTTC. Protein: CASSPYTYEQYF.

CDR3 region: CASSWTSGYEQYF. CDR3 DNA: TGTGCCAGCAGCTGGACTAGCGGATACGAGCAGTACTTC. The chain employs TRBV7-6 and TRBJ2-7, with TRBD2 matching over 10 bases. This CDR3 contains 13 residues. CDR1 is SGHVS and CDR2 is FNYEAQ in the germline V gene. V lost 4 bases to trimming and J lost 4 bases; unmatched junction nucleotides: 1.

Only one count was recorded for this clone. The sample has other DNA sequences that encode this CDR3 too. The rearrangement joins TRBV5-1 to TRBJ2-7; 9 positions agree with TRBD1. Germline assignment: CDR1 SGHRS and CDR2 YFSETQ. Losses at the gene ends were 4 bases for V and 2 bases for J; bases not matched to a gene: 4. The CDR3 extends over 14 amino acids. CDR3 nucleotide sequence: TGCGCCAGCAGCCTGGGACAGGGCCCCTACGAGCAGTACTTC. This encodes CASSLGQGPYEQYF.

V is TRBV11-3 and J is TRBJ2-2; D might be TRBD2 (6 bases). Looked up from germline, CDR1 is SGHNT and CDR2 is YENEEA. V lost 0 bases and J lost 3, with 23 bases in between. The CDR3 consists of 20 residues. The CDR3 reads CASSLDPGPPGREDTGELFF. CDR3 in DNA: TGTGCCAGCAGCTTAGATCCGGGTCCCCCTGGGCGGGAAGACACCGGGGAGCTGTTTTTT.

The chain employs TRBV10-3 and TRBJ2-7; D uncertain. V shed 0 bases and J shed 9 bases, with 6 bases lying between them. Germline V gene lookup returns CDR1 ENHRY and CDR2 SYGVKD. The CDR3 contains 11 residues. The CDR3 DNA reads as TGTGCCATCAGTGAGTCCTCCGGGCAGTACTTC. Translation: CAISESSGQYF.

Notes on this clone: Different DNA sequences within this sample yield the same CDR3. The chain links TRBV9 to TRBJ2-1; D ambiguous. V lost 0 bases to trimming and J lost 4 bases, with 8 bases between them. Germline loops: CDR1 SGDLS, CDR2 YYNGEE. The CDR3 runs 14 residues. Here the CDR3 DNA reads TGTGCCAGCAGCGTAGTGGGCTTATACAATGAGCAGTTCTTC. Translated: CASSVVGLYNEQFF.

This clone was detected only once. The V gene is TRBV30, the J gene TRBJ2-1; perhaps D is TRBD1 or TRBD2 (5 bases each). Germline loops: CDR1 GTSNPN, CDR2 SVGIG (reference sequence). This CDR3 comprises 18 residues. Trimming took off 5 bases at V and 4 bases at J, with 27 bases between the two ends. CDR3 sequence reads: CAWSFGRDPTFSYNEQFF. CDR3 DNA sequence: TGTGCCTGGTCGTTCGGTAGGGACCCCACCTTCTCTTACAATGAGCAGTTCTTC.

This clone was picked up one time. The J gene is TRBJ2-3, the V gene TRBV2; D unclear. This CDR3 is 13 amino acids long. The germline gives CDR1 SNHLY, CDR2 FYNNEI. V was cut by 2 bases and J by 3 bases, with 6 bases left in between. CDR3 region: CASSESETDTQYF. The CDR3 region has the DNA TGTGCCAGCAGTGAAAGCGAAACAGATACGCAGTATTTT.

The gene calls are TRBV28 and TRBJ2-6; TRBD1 might be the D (6 bases). Germline loops: CDR1 MDHEN, CDR2 SYDVKM. CDR3 length: 15 residues. V was clipped by 6 bases and J by 0 bases, with 9 bases between them. CDR3 sequence reads: CASRKGGSGANVLTF. In DNA form, the CDR3 reads TGTGCCAGCAGGAAAGGGGGCTCTGGGGCCAACGTCCTGACTTTC.

Concerning this clone itself: The sample holds other DNA sequences that translate to the same CDR3. The V call is TRBV5-1, the J call TRBJ2-6; no clear D gene. The CDR3 contains 15 residues. With 0 bases removed from V and 1 base from J, the gap between germline ends came to 5 bases. Looked up from germline, CDR1 is SGHRS and CDR2 is YFSETQ. The CDR3 loop is CASSLAVSGANVLTF. The CDR3 nucleotides are TGCGCCAGCAGCTTGGCCGTTTCTGGGGCCAACGTCCTGACTTTC.

The rearrangement joins TRBV7-8 to TRBJ2-7; D remains unclear. Germline assignment: CDR1 SGHVS and CDR2 FQNEAQ. V dropped 1 base and J dropped 0 bases, with 10 bases sitting between them. The CDR3 extends over 15 amino acids. This CDR3 is CASSLGRFTSYEQYF. In DNA form, the CDR3 reads TGTGCCAGCAGCTTAGGCCGTTTTACCTCCTACGAGCAGTACTTC. Full variable domain (remainder filled in from reference TRBV7-8 and TRBJ2-7): GAGVSQSPRYKVAKRGQDVALRCDPISGHVSLFWYQQALGQGPEFLTYFQNEAQLDKSGLPSDRFFAERPEGSVSTLKIQRTQQEDSAVYLCASSLGRFTSYEQYFGPGTRLTVT.

The V call is TRBV5-1, the J call TRBJ2-7; TRBD1 agrees at 7 bases. There are 13 residues in the CDR3. Germline V lookup: CDR1 SGHRS, CDR2 YFSETQ. With V trimmed by 4 bases and J by 5 bases, 6 bases remained unmatched. The DNA for the CDR3 is TGCGCCAGCAGCCTAGGGGGCTGGAACGAGCAGTACTTC. This encodes CASSLGGWNEQYF.